Sequencing of this TCR beta chain was carried out in a study of post-analysis software for immune sequencing data. Study at large: Secondary progressive, relapsing-remitting and progressive-relapsing multiple sclerosis were among the included disease courses.

Researchers reported that TCR beta cDNA libraries carried unique molecular identifiers. It was from roughly 1.1 to 9.2 million T cells that 530,000 or so cDNA molecules came. MiXCR was run by TCRdb on the PCR reads, yielding one entry per CDR3 protein. The sample lists roughly 600,000 distinct CDR3 sequences, roughly 45% seen once, with around 1.7% in the top ten. The germline CDR1 and CDR2 sequences are SGHRS and YFSETQ. The length of the CDR3 is 13 residues. The V gene end was trimmed by 4 bases and the J gene end by 5 bases; junction bases not matched to a gene: 4. Whole-study findings and limits: Normalized Chao1 diversity in multiple sclerosis patients fell significantly below that of controls. Among 5 or 6 TRBV segments more frequent in patients than controls were TRBV5-6, TRBV5-1 and TRBV20-1. Samples sharing a preparation batch grouped tightly together when assessed by F measure.

To note about this clonotype: Its antigen is not known.

This chain joins TRBV5-1 and TRBJ1-1; 8 bases fit TRBD1. The clonotype originates from a girl aged 10 to 17 with multiple sclerosis. The sample taken for sequencing was blood. CDR3 sequence reads: CASSLGDRTEAFF. The CDR3 DNA reads as TGCGCCAGCAGCCTGGGGGACAGGACTGAAGCTTTCTTT.